This T cell receptor beta chain emerged from a study of blood T cell repertoires in COVID-19. A Seattle source enrolled patients during active infection and followed them longitudinally. Data came from immunoSEQ multiplex PCR; TCRdb stores just in-frame clones and leaves some out. The sample consists of approximately 350,000 clones, approximately 86% of them appearing once. Sequenced sample: peripheral blood. The TCR was taken from a woman aged 60-75 years with COVID-19, enrolled during active disease.

In DNA form, the CDR3 reads TGTGCCACCTCGGACAGCAAGAGCTCCTACGAGCAGTACTTC. Residues: CATSDSKSSYEQYF. The chain joins TRBV15 to TRBJ2-7, with D tentatively TRBD1 (6 bases). This CDR3 comprises 14 residues. V gave up 8 bases and J gave up 0 bases, with 14 bases separating them. Germline V gene data show CDR1 as LNHNV and CDR2 as YYDKDF (reference sequence).